What follows is one T cell receptor beta chain and its context. The target antigen is unknown. Method: immunoSEQ multiplex PCR; TCRdb's copy keeps in-frame clones and lacks some. The table lists over 100,000 clones, approximately 92% of them singletons. Trimming took off 4 bases at V and 0 bases at J, with 1 base between the two ends. The CDR3 totals 11 residues. Germline-derived CDR1 and CDR2 are MNHEY and SMNVEV (reference sequence). The source of the sample is a study of CD4+ T cells in melanoma. The study, taken as a whole, reports: A reported correlation linked neoantigen-specific CD4+ T cells to CD8+, macrophage and B cell function.

The chain has TRBV27 and TRBJ2-7; D is undetermined. Sequenced material: peripheral blood. This TCR was sampled from a human donor with melanoma. CDR3 amino acids: CASSSSYEQYF. DNA for the CDR3: TGTGCCAGCAGTTCCTCCTACGAGCAGTACTTC.